The clone carrying this T cell receptor beta chain was recorded a few times. Trimming removed 6 bases at V and 0 bases at J, with 10 bases between. The CDR3 extends over 13 amino acids. Germline lookup yields CDR1 DFQATT and CDR2 SNEGSKA (reference sequence). TCRdb independently ran MiXCR on the reads; one entry per CDR3 protein. Found here are approximately 500,000 distinct CDR3 sequences, approximately 15% of them singletons; the top ten hold approximately 24%. This entry comes from a study of T cell repertoires in cytomegalovirus infection. Overall study: Matching HLA type and CMV infection were both indicated by public TCR beta signatures.

The sequencing sample was made of CD8+ T cells from PBMCs. This sequence originates from a human donor in good health (CMV status not recorded). Some clones in this sample may be carry-over from other donors' samples. The rearrangement joins TRBV20-1 to TRBJ2-3; D is undetermined. The CDR3 sequence: CSALDGSTDTQYF. DNA for the CDR3: TGCAGTGCCTTGGACGGAAGCACAGATACGCAGTATTTT.